This TCR beta chain is from a study of early stage breast cancer tumors. Findings of the study overall: Enriched TCRB sequences shared across patients were mostly commonly generated sequences.

Using immunoSEQ multiplex PCR, the repertoire was profiled, and TCRdb retains in-frame clones only, with some absent. The sample carries some 32,000 clones, just under 75% recorded once. With respect to this clone: Its antigen is currently unknown.

Germline CDR1 SGHTA, CDR2 FQGNSA. This CDR3 spans 17 amino acids. V shed 0 bases, J shed 4 bases, and the junction held 8 bases outside the gene matches. The V and J genes are TRBV7-2 and TRBJ2-2; 7 bases match TRBD2. The sample comprised breast tumor tissue. The sequence came from a person aged 25 to 40 with breast cancer. The CDR3 reads CASSLADGSGVTGELFF. In nucleotides, the CDR3 is TGTGCCAGCAGCTTAGCGGACGGGAGCGGGGTCACCGGGGAGCTGTTTTTT.